The present T cell receptor (beta chain) was sequenced within a study of CD8 T cells in Susac syndrome. Random-hexamer reverse transcription was applied to about 0.5 to 1 ug RNA. TCRdb re-analysed the immunoSEQ multiplex PCR reads in MiXCR, keeping a single row per CDR3 protein. The sample has around 280,000 distinct CDR3 sequences, roughly 84% seen once. The trim removed 10 bases at V and 3 bases at J, leaving 10 bases unmatched. The CDR3 length is 15 residues. CDR1 LGHDT and CDR2 YNNKEL come from the germline V gene (reference sequence). The material sequenced was CD8+ T cells from PBMCs. The rearrangement joins TRBV3-1 to TRBJ2-2, with TRBD1 matching 8 bases. This TCR was recovered from a human donor with multiple sclerosis. CDR3 DNA: TGTGCCACAGGGGGCCCCGCCGGGGACACCGGGGAGCTGTTTTTT. Protein: CATGGPAGDTGELFF.